The clone carrying this TCR beta chain was seen a single time. The data were taken from a study of blood T cell repertoires in COVID-19. The germline gives CDR1 LNHDA, CDR2 SQIVND (reference sequence). The trim removed 7 bases at V and 6 bases at J, leaving 12 bases unmatched. The CDR3 runs 15 residues. Using immunoSEQ multiplex PCR, the repertoire was profiled, and TCRdb retains in-frame clones only, with some absent. The table has tens of thousands of clones, approximately 82% seen once. Sequences were obtained from peripheral blood. This chain connects TRBV19 to TRBJ1-5; 7 bases line up with TRBD1. This receptor was identified in a man in his fifties or sixties with acute or convalescent COVID-19. CDR3 region: CASNLLGTVSQPQHF. In nucleotides, the CDR3 is TGTGCCAGTAACCTTCTCGGGACAGTATCTCAGCCCCAGCATTTT.